These 29 T cell receptor beta chains were sequenced from one sample in a study of beta chain features in type 1 diabetes. Whole-study results and caveats: Among patients with Type 1 diabetes, TCRB CDR3s were moderately but significantly shorter in every one of the four CD4+ subsets.

These TCRs are of unknown antigen specificity. Investigators reverse transcribed all isolated RNA, so they sequenced expressed TCRB transcripts. Measured with immunoSEQ multiplex PCR; TCRdb has only the in-frame clones, and not every one. The data contain some 22,000 clones, about three fifths of them singletons. The material sequenced was stem cell memory CD4+ T cells from blood. The receptors shown here come from a man aged 18 to 29 with type 1 diabetes.

The gene calls are TRBV7-2 and TRBJ1-4, with a tentative D call TRBD1 (6 bases). The V gene lost 5 bases and the J gene lost 1 base, with 8 bases spanning the gap. The germline gives CDR1 SGHTA, CDR2 FQGNSA. The CDR3 has 14 amino acids. CDR3: CASSVQGTNEKLFF. CDR3 nucleotides: TGTGCCAGCAGCGTACAGGGAACTAATGAAAAACTGTTTTTT.

The chain combines TRBV5-1 with TRBJ2-4; TRBD1 agrees at 7 bases. V lost 4 bases to trimming and J lost 5 bases; unmatched junction nucleotides: 9. Germline assignment: CDR1 SGHRS and CDR2 YFSETQ. CDR3 length equals 15 residues. This chain's CDR3 is CASSERQGLQNIQYF. CDR3 sequence (DNA): TGCGCCAGCAGCGAGCGACAGGGTCTACAAAACATTCAGTACTTC.

Of note for this clone: Other DNA sequences of this sample code for an identical CDR3. The chain combines TRBV7-2 with TRBJ2-3, with D perhaps matching TRBD2 (5 bases). V lost 5 bases to trimming and J lost 3 bases, with 6 bases between them. The CDR3 loop spans 12 amino acids. Germline CDR1 reads SGHTA; CDR2 reads FQGNSA. Here the CDR3 reads CASSPGTDTQYF. CDR3 DNA sequence: TGTGCCAGCAGCCCGGGGACAGATACGCAGTATTTT.

The chain carries TRBV7-2 and TRBJ2-7, with 9 bases matching TRBD1. Germline V gene sequence: CDR1 SGHTA, CDR2 FQGNSA. V trimming: 5 bases; J trimming: 5 bases; junction bases outside the gene matches: 7. This CDR3 has 14 residues. As DNA, the CDR3 is TGTGCCAGCAGCAAGGACAGGGGCAGCCACGAGCAGTACTTC. Amino acid sequence: CASSKDRGSHEQYF.

In its sample, this clone was seen a few times. The chain uses TRBV28 and TRBJ1-1; no reliable D call. This CDR3 is 15 amino acids long. CDR1 is MDHEN, CDR2 SYDVKM, per germline. The V end was cut by 6 bases, the J end by 5 bases, with 19 bases between. CDR3 sequence (DNA): TGTGCCAGCAGAGTTTTAAGCACGACGGGTACTGAAGCTTTCTTT. Translating gives CASRVLSTTGTEAFF. Looking up the rest from reference TRBV28 and TRBJ1-1 gives the full variable domain: DVKVTQSSRYLVKRTGEKVFLECVQDMDHENMFWYRQDPGLGLRLIYFSYDVKMKEKGDIPEGYSVSREKKERFSLILESASTNQTSMYLCASRVLSTTGTEAFFGQGTRLTVV.

This chain links TRBV11-2 with TRBJ2-7; D remains unclear. V lost 0 bases, J lost 1 base, and 7 bases lay in between. Germline V gives CDR1 SGHAT, CDR2 FQNNGV. CDR3 size: 14 residues. This CDR3 reads CASSLDSQSYEQYF. Written as DNA, the CDR3 is TGTGCCAGCAGCTTAGATTCACAGTCCTACGAGCAGTACTTC.

This clone was picked up a small number of times. CDR3: CASSQGNRAHEQFF. CDR3 sequence (DNA): TGTGCCAGCAGCCAGGGGAACAGGGCTCATGAGCAGTTCTTC. The genes are TRBV14 and TRBJ2-1, with a tentative D call TRBD1 (6 bases). V lost 3 bases to trimming and J lost 8 bases, with 14 bases between them. Germline lookup yields CDR1 SGHDN and CDR2 FVKESK. The CDR3 runs 14 residues.

V is TRBV14 and J is TRBJ2-5; 7 nucleotides match TRBD1. This CDR3 has 14 residues. V dropped 1 base and J dropped 4; count of bases not matched to a gene: 3. Germline V gene lookup returns CDR1 SGHDN and CDR2 FVKESK. CDR3 DNA sequence: TGTGCCAGCAGCCAAGTTGACAGGGCAGAGACCCAGTACTTC. Its translation: CASSQVDRAETQYF.

The rearrangement uses TRBV7-2 and TRBJ2-5, with 7 positions matching TRBD1. The end of the DNA aligns better with TRBJ2-7, so the J call may be wrong. The CDR3 is made up of 15 amino acids. Germline V gene lookup returns CDR1 SGHTA and CDR2 FQGNSA. In DNA, the CDR3 is TGTGCCAGCAGCTCCCGGACAGGTTCCTCCTACGAGCAGTACTTC. The encoded protein is CASSSRTGSSYEQYF.

The chain links TRBV11-2 to TRBJ1-6; D might be TRBD1 (5 bases). The V gene's germline CDR1 is SGHAT and CDR2 FQNNGV. Trimming left V 0 bases short and J 3 bases short, with 15 bases between. The CDR3 sequence is 18 residues long. CDR3 nucleotide sequence: TGTGCCAGCAGCTTAGAAGCGGGACGCCCGCTCTATAATTCACCCCTCCACTTT. As protein: CASSLEAGRPLYNSPLHF.

This clone has a single count. The chain recombines TRBV11-2 with TRBJ1-2; D is ambiguous. The germline CDR1 and CDR2 sequences are SGHAT and FQNNGV. The CDR3 is 12 residues long. V was clipped by 4 bases and J by 5 bases, with 8 bases between them. This CDR3 reads CASSSGEYGYTF. For the CDR3, the DNA is TGTGCCAGCAGCTCCGGAGAATATGGCTACACCTTC.

The V and J genes are TRBV9 and TRBJ2-5; no reliable D call. This CDR3 has 13 residues. V lost 1 base, J lost 0 bases, and 4 bases lay in between. Germline V gene data show CDR1 as SGDLS and CDR2 as YYNGEE. The DNA of the CDR3 is TGTGCCAGCAGCGTAACTTACCAAGAGACCCAGTACTTC. It codes for CASSVTYQETQYF.

This clone was seen only a few times. The CDR3 here is CASSGPSVPPLHF. In DNA, the CDR3 is TGTGCCAGCAGTGGCCCATCGGTGCCACCCCTCCACTTT. The rearrangement joins TRBV25-1 to TRBJ1-6; D is uncertain. Germline CDR1 MGHDK, CDR2 SYGVNS. V was clipped by 4 bases and J by 11 bases, with 12 bases between them. This CDR3 spans 13 amino acids.

Comments on this clone: The junction differs from germline at one of its ends, possibly a read error. The chain joins TRBV11-2 to TRBJ2-2; 8 nucleotides match TRBD2. CDR3 length: 18 amino acids. CDR1 is SGHAT and CDR2 is FQNNGV in the germline V gene. For the CDR3, the DNA is TGTGCCAGCACCTTAGGACTAGCTGCCTTAGGGGACACCGGGGAGCTGTTTTTT. Translated, it gives CASTLGLAALGDTGELFF. The full variable domain, with the rest looked up from reference TRBV11-2 and TRBJ2-2, is EAGVAQSPRYKIIEKRQSVAFWCNPISGHATLYWYQQILGQGPKLLIQFQNNGVVDDSQLPKDRFSAERLKGVDSTLKIQPAKLEDSAVYLCASTLGLAALGDTGELFFGEGSRLTVL.

This clone was picked up a small number of times. The rearrangement links TRBV6-6 to TRBJ1-4; D ambiguous. The germline gives CDR1 MNHNY, CDR2 SVGAGI (reference sequence). The V end was cut by 3 bases, the J end by 4 bases, with 15 bases between. The CDR3 runs 16 residues. The DNA for the CDR3 is TGTGCCAGCAGTTATTTTACGTCCGGTCATAATGAAAAACTGTTTTTT. It encodes CASSYFTSGHNEKLFF.

J is TRBJ1-5 and V is TRBV29-1; 8 nucleotides align to TRBD1. This CDR3 is built from 14 residues. V lost 7 bases, J lost 5 bases, and 10 bases stayed unmatched. From germline, CDR1 is SQVTM and CDR2 ANQGSEA. The CDR3 DNA is TGCAGCGCTCAGGGGGCGGACCGTTATCAGCCCCAGCATTTT. It yields the protein CSAQGADRYQPQHF.

The CDR3, as DNA: TGTGCCACTACCGGGACAGGGGGTAATCAGCCCCAGCATTTT. It translates to CATTGTGGNQPQHF. This chain uses TRBV19 with TRBJ1-5; 11 bases are shared with TRBD1. The CDR3 extends over 14 amino acids. Germline CDR1 and CDR2: LNHDA and SQIVND (reference sequence). Unmatched junction bases numbered 6, after V lost 10 bases and J lost 4 bases.

The V call is TRBV18, the J call TRBJ2-5; 9 bases match TRBD1. Trimming took 3 bases from V and 4 from J; bases not matched to a gene: 6. CDR1 and CDR2 from the germline V gene are KGHSH and LQKENI. The CDR3 runs 15 residues. The CDR3: CASSPAGQGGETQYF. The CDR3 bases are TGTGCCAGCTCACCCGCGGGACAGGGAGGAGAGACCCAGTACTTC.

The rearrangement links TRBV19 to TRBJ1-5; tentatively, D is TRBD1 (6 bases). The CDR3 has 16 amino acids. V was clipped by 6 bases and J by 2 bases, with 17 bases between them. The germline V gene has CDR1 LNHDA and CDR2 SQIVND (reference sequence). The CDR3 is CASSRTQGFGNQPQHF. The DNA of the CDR3 is TGTGCCAGTAGCCGAACACAGGGCTTTGGCAATCAGCCCCAGCATTTT.

In its sample, this clone was seen a few times. The chain carries TRBV5-1 and TRBJ2-3, with 9 bases fitting TRBD1. The CDR3 is 15 amino acids. Germline-derived CDR1 and CDR2 are SGHRS and YFSETQ. Trimming cost V 7 bases and J 2 bases; bases outside gene matches: 8. CDR3 nucleotides: TGCGCCAGCCAGGACAGGGGTGAGCTCACAGATACGCAGTATTTT. Protein: CASQDRGELTDTQYF.

This clone was detected only a few times. The V gene is TRBV7-2, the J gene TRBJ1-5, with TRBD1 identical over 8 bases. CDR3 length equals 16 residues. Looked up from germline, CDR1 is SGHTA and CDR2 is FQGNSA. J gave up 4 bases and V 4 bases, and 9 bases lay outside the gene matches. CDR3 in DNA: TGTGCCAGCAGCTACCAGGGGGCAAGCGGGAATCAGCCCCAGCATTTT. Its protein product is CASSYQGASGNQPQHF.

The rearrangement uses TRBV7-6 and TRBJ2-2; D is perhaps TRBD2 (5 bases). Germline V lookup: CDR1 SGHVS, CDR2 FNYEAQ. V lost 5 bases and J lost 4, with 14 bases in between. The CDR3 spans 15 residues. Written as DNA, the CDR3 is TGTGCCAGCAGCGTTCGACTGGGGAGCACCGGGGAGCTGTTTTTT. Residues: CASSVRLGSTGELFF.

This clone rates as medium-sized. The chain has TRBV23-1 and TRBJ2-6; D uncertain. TRBV23-1 is labeled an ORF, and its function is uncertain. This CDR3 is 14 amino acids long. Between the trimmed V and J ends, which lost 1 base and 11 bases, there was a span of 12 bases. The CDR3 protein is CASSQWAEMDVLTF. CDR3 bases: TGCGCCAGCAGTCAATGGGCAGAAATGGACGTCCTGACTTTC.

This clone appeared a few times. The chain employs TRBV11-2 and TRBJ2-7; 11 bases align to TRBD1. Germline V gene sequence: CDR1 SGHAT, CDR2 FQNNGV. J lost 2 bases, V lost 6 bases, and 6 bases had no gene match. This CDR3 is 15 amino acids long. CDR3 coding DNA: TGTGCCAGCAGACGTCCGGGACAGGGGGCCTACGAGCAGTACTTC. The encoded protein is CASRRPGQGAYEQYF. Drawing the rest from reference TRBV11-2 and TRBJ2-7, the complete variable domain is EAGVAQSPRYKIIEKRQSVAFWCNPISGHATLYWYQQILGQGPKLLIQFQNNGVVDDSQLPKDRFSAERLKGVDSTLKIQPAKLEDSAVYLCASRRPGQGAYEQYFGPGTRLTVT.

The chain couples TRBV5-1 to TRBJ2-4; D may be TRBD1 (5 bases). The V gene's germline CDR1 is SGHRS and CDR2 YFSETQ. V was pared by 0 bases and J by 9 bases, with 16 bases between. The CDR3 contains 15 residues. This CDR3 reads CASSLVPEGVGIQYF. CDR3 coding DNA: TGCGCCAGCAGCTTGGTTCCGGAAGGGGTTGGCATTCAGTACTTC.

V gene TRBV5-1 combines with J gene TRBJ2-7; the match to TRBD2 covers 14 bases. This CDR3 spans 15 amino acids. The V gene's germline CDR1 is SGHRS and CDR2 YFSETQ. V was pared by 5 bases and J by 2 bases, with 3 bases of the junction left unmatched. The CDR3 DNA reads TGCGCCAGCAGGCCGGGACTAGCGGGGGCCTACGAGCAGTACTTC. Translated: CASRPGLAGAYEQYF.

The chain uses TRBV7-2 and TRBJ2-3, with TRBD2 matching 15 bases. Germline V CDR1 and CDR2: SGHTA, FQGNSA. With V trimmed by 5 bases and J by 0 bases, 3 bases remained unmatched. The CDR3 contains 17 residues. The CDR3 DNA reads TGTGCCAGCAGCCCGGGACTAGCGGGGGGAAGCACAGATACGCAGTATTTT. Protein sequence: CASSPGLAGGSTDTQYF.

V gene TRBV5-4 combines with J gene TRBJ1-2; TRBD1 is a possible D gene (5 bases). The V end was cut by 3 bases, the J end by 8 bases, with 17 bases between. CDR1 and CDR2 from the germline V gene are SGHNT and YYREEE (reference sequence). This CDR3 has 14 amino acids. The chain's CDR3 is CASSSRDQGPGYTF. CDR3 sequence (DNA): TGTGCCAGCAGCTCACGAGACCAGGGTCCAGGCTACACCTTC.

The chain links TRBV9 to TRBJ1-1; maybe TRBD1 (6 bases). Germline V gene lookup returns CDR1 SGDLS and CDR2 YYNGEE. V gave up 0 bases and J gave up 10 bases, with 10 bases separating them. CDR3 size: 12 residues. The CDR3 DNA is TGTGCCAGCAGCGTAGTAGGGGGGGCAGCTTTCTTT. Protein sequence: CASSVVGGAAFF.